A selection of T cell receptor beta chains follows, all from one sample in a study of blood T cell repertoires in COVID-19. Using immunoSEQ multiplex PCR, the repertoire was profiled, and TCRdb retains in-frame clones only, with some absent. The table records some 80,000 clones, more than 65% of them present only once. Source material: peripheral blood. The source is a woman aged 80 or over with active or convalescent COVID-19. Both conserved end residues are part of each CDR3. A D gene is named only where the DNA matches it firmly. Expanded clones get a size class; other rows say once, few or many, or leave the size out.

D gene	V gene	J gene	clone size	CDR3 length	CDR3 DNA	CDR3 protein
-	TRBV28	TRBJ1-6	-	15	TGTGCCAGCAGTTTTATAAAGGCCGGGATTTCACCCCTCCACTTT	CASSFIKAGISPLHF
-	TRBV10-3	TRBJ1-4	-	13	TGTGCCATCTCTTTGAGCGAGGGTGAAAAACTGTTTTTT	CAISLSEGEKLFF
TRBD2	TRBV27	TRBJ2-7	-	16	TGTGCCAGCAGTTTAGTGGGGACTAGCGGGCTCTACGAGCAGTACTTC	CASSLVGTSGLYEQYF
-	TRBV5-1	TRBJ1-1	-	16	TGCGCCAGCAGCCCCGGAAGAGAGAGAAGGGGCACTGAAGCTTTCTTT	CASSPGRERRGTEAFF
TRBD1	TRBV5-4	TRBJ1-2	-	15	TGTGCCAGCAGCGCCCGGACAGGGGGCACCTATGGCTACACCTTC	CASSARTGGTYGYTF
-	TRBV19	TRBJ1-5	-	16	TGTGCCAGTAGTATGATTAGAATGAGTAGAGATCAGCCCCAGCATTTT	CASSMIRMSRDQPQHF
TRBD1	TRBV7-2	TRBJ2-1	-	14	TGTGCCAGCAGCACCGGGACAGCCAGTTTGGAGCAGTTCTTC	CASSTGTASLEQFF
TRBD2	TRBV6-2/TRBV6-3	TRBJ2-1	-	16	TGTGCCAGCAGCCACCCCTCAGCGGGGGGACCCAATGAGCAGTTCTTC	CASSHPSAGGPNEQFF
-	TRBV29-1	TRBJ1-1	-	10	TGCAGCGTTCGACAGGTTGAAGCTTTCTTT	CSVRQVEAFF
TRBD2	TRBV4-3	TRBJ2-2	-	18	TGCGCCAGCAGCCTCAGGACTAGCGGGGGATTAGACACCGGGGAGCTGTTTTTT	CASSLRTSGGLDTGELFF
TRBD2	TRBV7-9	TRBJ2-2	-	16	TGTGCCAGCAGATCCGAGCGGGGGGCCAACACCGGGGAGCTGTTTTTT	CASRSERGANTGELFF
-	TRBV5-4	TRBJ2-7	-	14	TGTGCCAGCAGCTTGGAACAGAGCTCCTACGAGCAGTACTTC	CASSLEQSSYEQYF
-	TRBV30	TRBJ1-5	-	13	TGTGCCTGGTCGGGGGGAGGCAATCAGCCCCAGCATTTT	CAWSGGGNQPQHF
-	TRBV7-9	TRBJ1-2	-	16	TGTGCCAGCAGCTCGGGACATCCTTGGGGTAACTATGGCTACACCTTC	CASSSGHPWGNYGYTF
-	TRBV18	TRBJ1-1	once	14	TGTGCCAGCTCACCACTGAAGGATAGCGCTGAAGCTTTCTTT	CASSPLKDSAEAFF
-	TRBV4-3	TRBJ1-6	-	17	TGCGCCAGCAGCCAAGGGGGCAGAGCCCTCTATAATTCACCCCTCCACTTT	CASSQGGRALYNSPLHF
TRBD1	TRBV5-1	TRBJ1-2	-	14	TGCGCCAGCACGGGACAGGGATTATCGGGAGGCTACACCTTC	CASTGQGLSGGYTF
TRBD1	TRBV7-9	TRBJ1-6	-	15	TGTGCCAGCAGCTTCGCCAATACAGGGGAGTCACCCCTCCACTTT	CASSFANTGESPLHF
-	TRBV18	TRBJ1-1	-	16	TGTGCCAGCTCACTATTTCCGGGACTCCAGAACACTGAAGCTTTCTTT	CASSLFPGLQNTEAFF
TRBD1	TRBV2	TRBJ1-5	-	14	TGTGCCAGCAGTGAGGACAGGACCCTCAAGCCCCAGCATTTT	CASSEDRTLKPQHF
-	TRBV19	TRBJ1-5	-	13	TGTGCCAGTAGTCCGGGTGTCAATCAGCCCCAGCATTTT	CASSPGVNQPQHF
TRBD1	TRBV3-1/TRBV3-2	TRBJ2-2	-	20	TGTGCCAGCAGCCAAGCGAGGCTTACGGACAGGGATTTCTCTAGCCGGGAGCTGTTTTTT	CASSQARLTDRDFSSRELFF
-	TRBV12-3/TRBV12-4	TRBJ1-2	-	12	TGTGCCAGCAGTTTCGACAGGCCAATTAAGTTATTC	CASSFDRPIKLF
-	TRBV4-1	TRBJ2-2	few	14	TGCGCCAGCAGCCACACAACAAACACCGGGGAGCTGTTTTTT	CASSHTTNTGELFF
TRBD1	TRBV14	TRBJ2-7	few	13	TGTGCCAGCAGCCAAGAGACAGGGTGGGGGCAGTACTTC	CASSQETGWGQYF
-	TRBV4-1	TRBJ1-2	-	15	TGCGCCAGCAGCCAATTTTGGGGCTCCAACTATGGCTACACCTTC	CASSQFWGSNYGYTF
-	TRBV30	TRBJ1-4	-	11	TGTGCCTGGAGTATGAGTGAAAAACTGTTTTTT	CAWSMSEKLFF
-	TRBV3-1/TRBV3-2	TRBJ1-1	-	14	TGTGCCAGCAGCCAAGATAATCCGAACACTGAAGCTTTCTTT	CASSQDNPNTEAFF
TRBD2	TRBV5-6	TRBJ2-2	once	18	TGTGCCAGCAGCTTCGGACTAGCGGGGGGACCGAACACCGGGGAGCTGTTTTTT	CASSFGLAGGPNTGELFF
TRBD2	TRBV27	TRBJ2-2	-	18	TGTGCCAGCAGTATTCTAGCGGGGGGACCCGCAGGCACCGGGGAGCTGTTTTTT	CASSILAGGPAGTGELFF
-	TRBV2	TRBJ1-1	-	12	TGTGCCAGCAGTCCTCTCCCCCGTGAAGCTTTCTTT	CASSPLPREAFF
-	TRBV21-1	TRBJ2-7	few	17	TGTGCCAGCATAAATGGGGCAGGGAGGTTTGGGTCCTACGAGCAGTACTTC	CASINGAGRFGSYEQYF
-	TRBV2	TRBJ2-2	-	14	TGTGCCAGCAGTGGTCAGGGGAACACCGGGGAGCTGTTTTTT	CASSGQGNTGELFF
TRBD1	TRBV2	TRBJ1-6	few	15	TGTGCCAGCAGCAGGGACAGTATTAATTACTCACCCCTCCACTTT	CASSRDSINYSPLHF
TRBD1	TRBV5-5	TRBJ1-6	-	14	TGTGCCAGCAGCTGGGGACAGACTAATTCACCCCTCCACTTT	CASSWGQTNSPLHF
TRBD2	TRBV4-3	TRBJ2-1	once	16	TGCGCCAGCAGCCCCGGACTAGCGGGGGGGATCGATGAGCAGTTCTTC	CASSPGLAGGIDEQFF
TRBD2	TRBV19	TRBJ2-1	-	15	TGTGCCAGTAGTATCGTAGCGGGGGGGGCGAGCGAGCAGTTCTTC	CASSIVAGGASEQFF
TRBD2	TRBV18	TRBJ2-7	-	15	TGTGCCAGCTCACCCGGACTAGCGGGCCCCTACGAGCAGTACTTC	CASSPGLAGPYEQYF
-	TRBV24-1	TRBJ1-2	-	12	TGTGCCACCAGTGGGACAGAGAGAGGCTACACCTTC	CATSGTERGYTF
-	TRBV6-5	TRBJ1-1	-	13	TGTGCCAGCAGTCTCCAGGGGAACACTGAAGCTTTCTTT	CASSLQGNTEAFF
-	TRBV11-2	TRBJ2-1	-	13	TGTGCCAGCAGCATAACAGGAGGGATCAGGCAGTTCTTC	CASSITGGIRQFF
TRBD1	TRBV6-6	TRBJ1-1	-	15	TGTGCCAGCAGTTACTTGGACAGGGGTGGCACTGAAGCTTTCTTT	CASSYLDRGGTEAFF
-	TRBV10-2	TRBJ2-6	-	15	TGCGCCAGCAGTGAGTCACTAGTTGGGGCCAACGTCCTGACTTTC	CASSESLVGANVLTF
-	TRBV6-5	TRBJ1-1	-	12	TGTGCCAGCACGAGGGGGGGCTCTGAAGCTTTCTTT	CASTRGGSEAFF
TRBD1	TRBV5-4	TRBJ2-6	few	17	TGTGCCAGCAGCTCTCCGGGACAGGGGCCCGGGGCCAACGTCCTGACTTTC	CASSSPGQGPGANVLTF
TRBD1	TRBV5-1	TRBJ2-5	-	13	TGCGCCAGCACAGCCACAGGGGTAGAGACCCAGTACTTC	CASTATGVETQYF
TRBD2	TRBV7-9	TRBJ2-3	-	16	TGTGCCAGCAGCCCATTACTAGCGGCCAGCACAGATACGCAGTATTTT	CASSPLLAASTDTQYF
TRBD1	TRBV5-6	TRBJ1-6	few	14	TGTGCCAGCAGGCTGGGACAGGGAGGCTCACCCCTCCACTTT	CASRLGQGGSPLHF
TRBD1	TRBV30	TRBJ1-2	-	14	TGTGCCTGGAGTGAAACTGGACAGGGAGATGGCTACACCTTC	CAWSETGQGDGYTF
TRBD2	TRBV4-3	TRBJ2-3	once	17	TGCGCCAGCAGCCAAGACCCGACTAGCGGGGGGGCAGATACGCAGTATTTT	CASSQDPTSGGADTQYF